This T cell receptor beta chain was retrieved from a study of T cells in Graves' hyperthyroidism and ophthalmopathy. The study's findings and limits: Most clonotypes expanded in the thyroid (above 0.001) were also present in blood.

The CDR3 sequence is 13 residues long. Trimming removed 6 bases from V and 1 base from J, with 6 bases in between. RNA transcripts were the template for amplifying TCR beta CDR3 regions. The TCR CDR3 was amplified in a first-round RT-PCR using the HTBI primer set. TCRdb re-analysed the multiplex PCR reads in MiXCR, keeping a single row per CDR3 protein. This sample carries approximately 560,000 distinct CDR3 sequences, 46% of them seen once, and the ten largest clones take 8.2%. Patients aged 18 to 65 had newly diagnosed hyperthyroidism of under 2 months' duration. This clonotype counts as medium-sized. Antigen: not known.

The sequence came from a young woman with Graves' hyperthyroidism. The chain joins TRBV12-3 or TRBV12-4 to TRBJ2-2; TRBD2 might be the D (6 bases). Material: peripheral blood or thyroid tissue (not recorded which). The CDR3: CASRRGNTGELFF. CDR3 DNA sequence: TGTGCCAGCAGGCGGGGGAACACCGGGGAGCTGTTTTTT.